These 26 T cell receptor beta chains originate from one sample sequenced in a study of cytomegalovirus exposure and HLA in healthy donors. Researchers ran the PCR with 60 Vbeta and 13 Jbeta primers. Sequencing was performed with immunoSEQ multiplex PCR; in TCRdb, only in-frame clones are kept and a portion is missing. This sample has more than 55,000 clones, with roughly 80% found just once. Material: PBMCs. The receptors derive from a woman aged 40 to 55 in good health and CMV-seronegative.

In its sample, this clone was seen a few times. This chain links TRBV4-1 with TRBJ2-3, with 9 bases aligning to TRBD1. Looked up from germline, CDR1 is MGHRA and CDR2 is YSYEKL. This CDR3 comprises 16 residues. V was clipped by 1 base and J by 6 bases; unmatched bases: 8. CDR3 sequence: CASSQGGQGSWDTQYF. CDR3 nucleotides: TGCGCCAGCAGCCAAGGGGGACAGGGTAGTTGGGATACGCAGTATTTT.

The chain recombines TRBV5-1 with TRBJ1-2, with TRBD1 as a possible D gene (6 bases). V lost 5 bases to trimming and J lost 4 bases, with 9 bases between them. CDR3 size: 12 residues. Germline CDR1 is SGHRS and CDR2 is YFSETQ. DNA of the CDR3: TGCGCCAGCAGACAGGGCGTCTATGGCTACACCTTC. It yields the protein CASRQGVYGYTF.

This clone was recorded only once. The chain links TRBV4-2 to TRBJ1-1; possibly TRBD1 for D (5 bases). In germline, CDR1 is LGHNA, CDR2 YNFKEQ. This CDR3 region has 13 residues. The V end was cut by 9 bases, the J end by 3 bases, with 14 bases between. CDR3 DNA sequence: TGTGCCAGTGCAGGGTCAAGGGACACTGAAGCTTTCTTT. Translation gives CASAGSRDTEAFF.

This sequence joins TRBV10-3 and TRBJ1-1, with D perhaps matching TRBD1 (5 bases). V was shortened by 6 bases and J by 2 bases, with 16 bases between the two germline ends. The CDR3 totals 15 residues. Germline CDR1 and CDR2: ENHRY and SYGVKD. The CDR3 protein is CAISRDGGKNTEAFF. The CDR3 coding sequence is TGTGCCATCAGCCGGGACGGGGGGAAAAACACTGAAGCTTTCTTT.

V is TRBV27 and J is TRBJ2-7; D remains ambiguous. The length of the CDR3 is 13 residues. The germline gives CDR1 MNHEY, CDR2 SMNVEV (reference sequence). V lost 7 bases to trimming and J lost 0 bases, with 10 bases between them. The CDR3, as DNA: TGTGCCAGCACAGCACAGAACTCCTACGAGCAGTACTTC. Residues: CASTAQNSYEQYF.

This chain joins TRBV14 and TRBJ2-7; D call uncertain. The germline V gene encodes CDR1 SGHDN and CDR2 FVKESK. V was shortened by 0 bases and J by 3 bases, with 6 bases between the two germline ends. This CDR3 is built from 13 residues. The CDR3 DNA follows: TGTGCCAGCAGCCAAGATCTCAGCTACGAGCAGTACTTC. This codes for CASSQDLSYEQYF.

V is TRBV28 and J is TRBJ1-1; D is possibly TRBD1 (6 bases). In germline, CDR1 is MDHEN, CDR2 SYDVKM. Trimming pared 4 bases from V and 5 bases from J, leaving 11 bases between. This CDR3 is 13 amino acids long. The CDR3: CASSWTARTEAFF. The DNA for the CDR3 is TGTGCCAGCAGTTGGACAGCGAGAACTGAAGCTTTCTTT.

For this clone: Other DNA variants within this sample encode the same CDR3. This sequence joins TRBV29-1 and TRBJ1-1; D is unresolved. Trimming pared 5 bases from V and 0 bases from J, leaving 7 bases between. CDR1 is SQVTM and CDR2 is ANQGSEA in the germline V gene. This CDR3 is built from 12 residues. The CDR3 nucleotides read TGCAGCGTTACCAGAATGAACACTGAAGCTTTCTTT. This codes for CSVTRMNTEAFF.

The CDR3 reads CASSAKTSGKQYF. The CDR3 DNA sequence: TGTGCCAGCAGTGCAAAAACTTCAGGGAAGCAGTACTTC. The chain joins TRBV6-1 to TRBJ2-7; tentative D call: TRBD1 (5 bases). The germline V and J ends were trimmed by 4 bases and 8 bases, with 15 bases remaining between them. CDR1 and CDR2 (germline): MNHNS, SASEGT. CDR3 length: 13 residues.

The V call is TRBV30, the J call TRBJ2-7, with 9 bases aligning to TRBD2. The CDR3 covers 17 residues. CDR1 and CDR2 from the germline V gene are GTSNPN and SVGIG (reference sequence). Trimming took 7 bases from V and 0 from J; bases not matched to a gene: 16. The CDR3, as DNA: TGTGCCTTCCGACAGGGACGACTAGCGGAGAGCTCCTACGAGCAGTACTTC. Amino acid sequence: CAFRQGRLAESSYEQYF.

The CDR3 nucleotides are TGTGCCAGCAGTTTAGCGGGACTTCCGGCAGATACGCAGTATTTT. Translated: CASSLAGLPADTQYF. V usage is TRBV27 and J usage is TRBJ2-3; possibly TRBD2 for D (6 bases). Germline CDR1 MNHEY, CDR2 SMNVEV (reference sequence). V was pared by 2 bases and J by 4 bases, with 13 bases between. The CDR3 is 15 residues long.

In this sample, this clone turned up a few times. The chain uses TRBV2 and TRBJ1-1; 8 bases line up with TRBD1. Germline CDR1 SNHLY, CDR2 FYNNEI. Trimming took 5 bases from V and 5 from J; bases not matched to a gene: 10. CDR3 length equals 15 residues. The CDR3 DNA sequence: TGTGCCAGCAGTTTCGGACAGGGTTCAAGGACTGAAGCTTTCTTT. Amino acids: CASSFGQGSRTEAFF.

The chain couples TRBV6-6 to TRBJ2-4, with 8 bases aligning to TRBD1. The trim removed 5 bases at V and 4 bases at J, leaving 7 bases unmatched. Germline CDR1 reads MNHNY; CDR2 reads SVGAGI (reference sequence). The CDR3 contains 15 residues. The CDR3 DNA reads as TGTGCCAGCAGTCAGACAGGGGTCATTAAAAACATTCAGTACTTC. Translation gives CASSQTGVIKNIQYF.

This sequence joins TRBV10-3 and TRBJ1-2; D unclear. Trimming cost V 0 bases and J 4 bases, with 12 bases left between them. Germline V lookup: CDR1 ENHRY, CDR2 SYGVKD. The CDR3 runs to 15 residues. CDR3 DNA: TGTGCCATCAGTGAGTCGCCAGATTCAGTCTATGGCTACACCTTC. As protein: CAISESPDSVYGYTF.

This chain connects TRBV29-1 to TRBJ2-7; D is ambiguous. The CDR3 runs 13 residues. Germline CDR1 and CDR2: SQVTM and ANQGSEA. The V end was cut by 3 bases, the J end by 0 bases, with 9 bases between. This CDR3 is CSVDVSNSYEQYF. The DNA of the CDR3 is TGCAGCGTTGATGTGAGTAACTCCTACGAGCAGTACTTC.

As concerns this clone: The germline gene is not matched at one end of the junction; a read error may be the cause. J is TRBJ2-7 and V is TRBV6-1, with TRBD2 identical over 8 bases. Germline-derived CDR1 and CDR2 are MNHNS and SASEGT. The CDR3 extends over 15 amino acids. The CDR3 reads CAGSEAAGAIYEQYF. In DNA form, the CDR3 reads TGTGCCGGCAGTGAAGCAGCGGGAGCAATCTACGAGCAGTACTTC.

The CDR3 nucleotides are TGTGCCAGCACCTCCCAACAGGCTAGCAATCAGCCCCAGCATTTT. As protein: CASTSQQASNQPQHF. V and J are TRBV28 and TRBJ1-5, with D perhaps TRBD1 (5 bases). V shed 7 bases and J shed 0 bases, with 13 bases lying between them. The CDR3 spans 15 residues. Germline V gives CDR1 MDHEN, CDR2 SYDVKM.

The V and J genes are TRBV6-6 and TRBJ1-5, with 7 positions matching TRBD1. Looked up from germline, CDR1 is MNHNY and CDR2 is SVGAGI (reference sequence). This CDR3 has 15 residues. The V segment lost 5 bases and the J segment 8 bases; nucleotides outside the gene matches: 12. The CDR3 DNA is TGTGCCAGCAGTCTTGACAGGGTCTCCGGGAAGCCCCAGCATTTT. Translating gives CASSLDRVSGKPQHF.

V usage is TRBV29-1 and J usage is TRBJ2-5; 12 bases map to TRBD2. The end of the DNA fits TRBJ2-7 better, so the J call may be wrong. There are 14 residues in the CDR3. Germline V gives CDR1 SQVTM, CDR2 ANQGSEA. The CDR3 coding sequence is TGCAGCGTTGCTGCTAGCGGGAGGGCCAGCGAGCAGTACTTC. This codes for CSVAASGRASEQYF.

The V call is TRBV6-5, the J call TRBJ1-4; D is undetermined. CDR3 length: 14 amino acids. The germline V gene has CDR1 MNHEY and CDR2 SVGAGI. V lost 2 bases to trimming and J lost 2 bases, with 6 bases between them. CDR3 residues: CASSYAGTNEKLFF. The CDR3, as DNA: TGTGCCAGCAGTTACGCGGGGACTAATGAAAAACTGTTTTTT.

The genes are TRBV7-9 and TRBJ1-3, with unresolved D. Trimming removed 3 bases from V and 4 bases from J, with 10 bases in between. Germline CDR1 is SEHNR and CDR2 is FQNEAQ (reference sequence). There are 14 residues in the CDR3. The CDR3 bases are TGTGCCAGCAGCTTTTTAGTACAGGGAAACACCATATATTTT. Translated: CASSFLVQGNTIYF.

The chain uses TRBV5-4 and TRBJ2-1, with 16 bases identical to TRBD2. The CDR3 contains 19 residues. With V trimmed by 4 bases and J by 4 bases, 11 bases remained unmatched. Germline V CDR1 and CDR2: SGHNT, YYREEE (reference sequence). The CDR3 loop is CASSGGTSGRVSAYNEQFF. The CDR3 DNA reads TGTGCCAGCAGCGGAGGGACTAGCGGGAGGGTCTCAGCTTACAATGAGCAGTTCTTC.

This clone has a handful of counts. In nucleotides, the CDR3 is TGCAGCCTAGACAGGGCCAGCACAGATACGCAGTATTTT. Amino acid sequence: CSLDRASTDTQYF. The rearrangement joins TRBV29-1 to TRBJ2-3; 7 nucleotides line up with TRBD1. CDR1 and CDR2 from the germline V gene are SQVTM and ANQGSEA. V lost 8 bases and J lost 0; bases outside the gene matches: 5. CDR3 length: 13 amino acids.

This CDR3 reads CASSLVGTTTYEQYF. CDR3 nucleotides: TGCGCCAGCAGCTTGGTTGGGACAACCACCTACGAGCAGTACTTC. This sequence joins TRBV5-1 and TRBJ2-7; D might be TRBD1 (6 bases). The CDR3 length is 15 residues. Trimming took 0 bases from V and 2 from J, leaving 12 bases between them. The germline V gene has CDR1 SGHRS and CDR2 YFSETQ.

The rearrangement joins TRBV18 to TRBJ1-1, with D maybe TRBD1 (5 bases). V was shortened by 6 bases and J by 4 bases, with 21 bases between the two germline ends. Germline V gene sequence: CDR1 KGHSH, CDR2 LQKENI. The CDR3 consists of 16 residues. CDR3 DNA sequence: TGTGCCAGCTCGACCGATTACTCCAGGGTAATCACTGAAGCTTTCTTT. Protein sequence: CASSTDYSRVITEAFF.

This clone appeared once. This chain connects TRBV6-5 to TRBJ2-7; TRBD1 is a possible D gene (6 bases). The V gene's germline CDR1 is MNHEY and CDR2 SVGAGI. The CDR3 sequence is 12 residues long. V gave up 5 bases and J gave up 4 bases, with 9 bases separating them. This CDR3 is CASSQGQYEQYF. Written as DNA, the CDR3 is TGTGCCAGCAGTCAAGGACAGTACGAGCAGTACTTC.